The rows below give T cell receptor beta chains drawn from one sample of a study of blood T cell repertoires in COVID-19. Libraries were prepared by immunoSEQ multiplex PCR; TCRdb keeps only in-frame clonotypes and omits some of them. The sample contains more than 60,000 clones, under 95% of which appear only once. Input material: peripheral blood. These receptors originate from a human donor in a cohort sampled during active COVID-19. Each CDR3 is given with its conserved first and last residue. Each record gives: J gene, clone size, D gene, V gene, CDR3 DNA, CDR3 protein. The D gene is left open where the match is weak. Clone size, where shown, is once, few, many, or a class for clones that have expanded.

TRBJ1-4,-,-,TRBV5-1,TGCGCCAGCAGCCCGGGGGCAACTAATGAAAAACTGTTTTTT,CASSPGATNEKLFF
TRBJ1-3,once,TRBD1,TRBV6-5,TGTGCCAGCAGGGATGACAGGGATGGAAACACCATATATTTT,CASRDDRDGNTIYF
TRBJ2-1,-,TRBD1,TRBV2,TGTGCCAGCAGGAGGGACAGGCAGTTCTTC,CASRRDRQFF
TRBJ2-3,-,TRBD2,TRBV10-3,TGTGCCATCACGGGCGGGGGGGCCGTGGATACGCAGTATTTT,CAITGGGAVDTQYF
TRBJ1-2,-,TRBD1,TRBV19,TGTGCCAGTAGTATAAGTCCTCAGGGGGTATATGGCTACACCTTC,CASSISPQGVYGYTF
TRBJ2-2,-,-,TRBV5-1,TGCGCCAGCAGCTTGGAGGCCAGAATCGGGACGAACACCGGGGAGCTGTTTTTT,CASSLEARIGTNTGELFF
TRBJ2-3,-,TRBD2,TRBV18,TGTGCCAGCTCACCACGGAAGACCGGGACTAGTGGAACAGATACGCAGTATTTT,CASSPRKTGTSGTDTQYF
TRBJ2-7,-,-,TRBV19,TGTGCCAGTAGTAAACGCGAGACAGAAGGCGAGCAGTACTTC,CASSKRETEGEQYF
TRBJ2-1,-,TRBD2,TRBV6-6,TGTGCCAGCAGCTATAGCGGGGGGGCTTACACTGAGCAGTTCTTC,CASSYSGGAYTEQFF
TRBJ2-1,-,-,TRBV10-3,TGTGCCATCAGTGAAACAGCTTACGAGCAGTTCTTC,CAISETAYEQFF
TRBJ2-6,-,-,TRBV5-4,TGTGCCAGTAGTTACAGGGATGCCAACGTCCTGACTTTC,CASSYRDANVLTF
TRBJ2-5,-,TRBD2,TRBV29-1,TGCAGCGTTGGATGGGGCGGGGGGTTCCAAGAGACCCAGTACTTC,CSVGWGGGFQETQYF
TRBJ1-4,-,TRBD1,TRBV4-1,TGCGCCAGCAGCCAAGGACAGGGACCTACGTACGATGAAAAACTGTTTTTT,CASSQGQGPTYDEKLFF
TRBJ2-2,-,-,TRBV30,TGTGCCTGGAGGAAACAGGACAACACCGGGGAGCTGTTTTTT,CAWRKQDNTGELFF
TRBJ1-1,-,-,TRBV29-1,TGCAGCGCGGCTTTTACAGGTAACACTGAAGCTTTCTTT,CSAAFTGNTEAFF
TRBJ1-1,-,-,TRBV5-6,TGTGCCAGCAGCTTAGCGAGAGACACTGAAGCTTTCTTT,CASSLARDTEAFF
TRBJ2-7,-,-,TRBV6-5,TGTGCCAGCAGTCCACACAAGACGGGCTCCTACGAGCAGTACTTC,CASSPHKTGSYEQYF
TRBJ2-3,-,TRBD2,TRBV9,TGTGCCAGCGATAACCCTCATGGACTCCGGGGGGGAGATACGCAGTATTTT,CASDNPHGLRGGDTQYF
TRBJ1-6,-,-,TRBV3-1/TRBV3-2,TGTGCCACTCGGTCGACTGGAAATTCACCCCTCCACTTT,CATRSTGNSPLHF
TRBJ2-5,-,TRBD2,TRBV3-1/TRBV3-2,TGTGCCAGCAGCCCTCGGACTAGCGGGGGGGCCGAAGAGACCCAGTACTTC,CASSPRTSGGAEETQYF
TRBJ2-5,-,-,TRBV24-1,TGTGCCACCAGTGATTTGCGAAGCGGAGCAGAGACCCAGTACTTC,CATSDLRSGAETQYF
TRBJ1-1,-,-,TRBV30,TGTGCCTGGAGTGTACTACGGGACACTGAAGCTTTCTTT,CAWSVLRDTEAFF
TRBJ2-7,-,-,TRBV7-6,TGTGCCAGCAGCTTCCAGGGGGGCGAGCAGTACTTC,CASSFQGGEQYF
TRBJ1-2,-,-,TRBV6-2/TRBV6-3,TGTGCCAGCAGTTACTGGAGTGGCAGGGAAGGCCATGGCTACACCTTC,CASSYWSGREGHGYTF
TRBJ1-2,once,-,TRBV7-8,TGTGCCAGCAGCTTAACTTCGGGGGGGCGAGGGTTTGGCTACACCTTC,CASSLTSGGRGFGYTF
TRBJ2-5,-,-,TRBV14,TGTGCCAGCAGCCAAGCAATGTCAGGGACCCAGTACTTC,CASSQAMSGTQYF
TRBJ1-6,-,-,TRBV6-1,TGTGCCAGCAGTGAAGTGGACACCCAAGTATCACCCCTCCACTTT,CASSEVDTQVSPLHF
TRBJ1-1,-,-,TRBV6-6,TGTGCCAGCAGTCGACAGGCGTTCACTGAAGCTTTCTTT,CASSRQAFTEAFF